This TCR beta chain is drawn from a study of CD8 T cells in ankylosing spondylitis. Overall study results and limits: Ankylosing spondylitis blood seemed to carry a telltale TCR beta motif made of eight or nine highly homologous variants. Within matched ankylosing spondylitis synovial fluid, disease-linked clones were reportedly significantly enriched.

Concerning this clonotype itself: The target antigen is unknown.

TCRdb analysed the 5' RACE reads with MiXCR anew, one entry per CDR3 protein. The sample lists 250,000 or so distinct CDR3 sequences, roughly 25% occurring once. Germline V CDR1 and CDR2: SGHRS, YFSETQ. With 4 bases clipped from V and 11 bases from J, the junction kept 9 bases outside the gene matches. The CDR3 spans 13 residues. The chain has TRBV5-1 and TRBJ1-1; 9 nucleotides agree with TRBD1. The source material was blood, either unsorted or a sorted T cell fraction (not recorded which). The source of this sequence is a male donor with ankylosing spondylitis or in good health (not recorded which). This chain's CDR3 is CASSIRDRVNAFF. The CDR3 bases are TGCGCCAGCAGCATCCGGGACAGGGTAAATGCTTTCTTT.